This T cell receptor (beta chain) stems from a study of shared clonotypes between healthy human individuals. Positive CCR7 selection of CD45RO-negative cells yielded the naive CD8 cells, and terminally differentiated effector memory CD45RA+ cells were excluded. The table came from immunoSEQ multiplex PCR; TCRdb's copy has only in-frame clones and leaves some out. The profile shows approximately 740,000 clones, nearly 95% of them singletons. Trimming stripped 5 bases from V and 6 bases from J, with 15 bases between. CDR1 and CDR2 (germline): SGHRS, YFSETQ. This CDR3 contains 13 residues. Sequencing input: naive CD8+ T cells sorted from blood. The TCR comes from a man aged 25 to 40 in good health. The rearrangement links TRBV5-1 to TRBJ2-7, with D perhaps matching TRBD1 or TRBD2 (5 bases each). In DNA form, the CDR3 reads TGCGCCAGCAGTTCTACCGGGACGTCCGAGCAGTACTTC. Amino acids: CASSSTGTSEQYF.